These T cell receptor beta chains were read from a single sample in a study of blood T cell repertoires in COVID-19. Repertoires were generated with immunoSEQ multiplex PCR, while TCRdb's copy carries only in-frame clones and drops some. This table has hundreds of thousands of clones, roughly nine tenths appearing once. The material sequenced was PBMCs or T cells enriched from blood (not recorded which). These receptor sequences come from a man in his 60s who had recovered from COVID-19. Each CDR3 is given with its conserved first and last residue. A D gene is named only where the DNA matches it firmly. The size entry is marked missing in some rows and otherwise reads once, few, many or a size class.

j_call d_call v_call clone_size cdr3_aa cdr3_nt
TRBJ2-3 TRBD2 TRBV7-8 - CASSSRLAGATDTQYF TGTGCCAGCAGCTCCCGACTAGCGGGAGCCACAGATACGCAGTATTTT
TRBJ2-5 - TRBV11-2 - CASRPGGGPETQYF TGTGCCAGCAGACCTGGGGGGGGGCCGGAGACCCAGTACTTC
TRBJ1-2 - TRBV14 - CASSQPQGLEKLDGYTF TGTGCCAGCAGCCAACCACAGGGTTTGGAGAAACTCGATGGCTACACCTTC
TRBJ1-5 TRBD1 TRBV27 - CASSLSGTAIQPQHF TGTGCCAGCAGTTTATCTGGGACAGCAATTCAGCCCCAGCATTTT
TRBJ1-2 - TRBV18 - CASSSRAGYGYTF TGTGCCAGCTCATCACGGGCGGGATATGGCTACACCTTC
TRBJ2-7 - TRBV27 - CASSLGLGVSYEQYF TGTGCCAGCAGTTTGGGACTTGGGGTTTCTTACGAGCAGTACTTC
TRBJ2-1 - TRBV2 - CASSSLRVSEQFF TGTGCCAGCAGTTCTCTCAGGGTTAGTGAGCAGTTCTTC
TRBJ2-2 - TRBV18 - CASSPFQATGELFF TGTGCCAGCTCACCATTTCAGGCCACCGGGGAGCTGTTTTTT
TRBJ1-2 TRBD1 TRBV4-3 - CASSRALGQSYGYTF TGCGCCAGCAGCCGAGCCCTGGGACAGTCCTATGGCTACACCTTC
TRBJ2-3 TRBD2 TRBV7-9 - CASSLRREGPDTQYF TGTGCCAGCAGCTTACGGCGGGAGGGCCCAGATACGCAGTATTTT
TRBJ1-4 - TRBV25-1 - CASSETTQGYREKLFF TGTGCCAGCAGTGAGACAACCCAAGGTTATCGGGAAAAACTGTTTTTT
TRBJ2-7 - TRBV6-5 - CASTQGGEQYF TGTGCCAGCACCCAAGGGGGAGAGCAGTACTTC
TRBJ2-2 TRBD2 TRBV4-2 - CASSQGLAGAGTGELFF TGTGCCAGCAGCCAAGGACTAGCGGGAGCCGGCACCGGGGAGCTGTTTTTT
TRBJ2-2 TRBD1 TRBV4-1 - CASSQERDRGQNTGELFF TGCGCCAGCAGCCAAGAGAGAGACAGGGGGCAAAACACCGGGGAGCTGTTTTTT
TRBJ2-7 - TRBV5-1 - CASSFQGSYEQYF TGCGCCAGCAGCTTCCAGGGCTCCTACGAGCAGTACTTC
TRBJ2-1 TRBD1 TRBV25-1 - CASSEVGRGRRNEQFF TGTGCCAGCAGTGAAGTCGGCAGGGGGCGAAGGAATGAGCAGTTCTTC
TRBJ2-1 - TRBV7-2 once CASSLSRGDYNEQFF TGTGCCAGCAGCTTAAGCAGGGGAGATTACAATGAGCAGTTCTTC
TRBJ2-2 TRBD1 TRBV7-9 - CASSRTGGNGELFF TGTGCCAGCAGCAGAACAGGGGGCAACGGGGAGCTGTTTTTT
TRBJ1-4 - TRBV19 - CASRRAGAANEKLFF TGTGCCAGTAGACGGGCGGGGGCGGCTAATGAAAAACTGTTTTTT
TRBJ2-5 TRBD2 TRBV6-2/TRBV6-3 - CASSYPIGAGGPQETQYF TGTGCCAGCAGTTACCCGATCGGGGCGGGGGGGCCCCAAGAGACCCAGTACTTC
TRBJ2-3 TRBD1 TRBV5-1 once CASSPGQGTDTQYF TGCGCCAGCAGCCCTGGACAGGGTACAGATACGCAGTATTTT
TRBJ2-1 TRBD2 TRBV6-1 - CASSGLGLAGAGYNEQFF TGTGCCAGCAGTGGGTTGGGACTAGCGGGAGCAGGGTACAATGAGCAGTTCTTC
TRBJ1-1 - TRBV4-2 - CASSQDSVEAFF TGTGCCAGCAGCCAAGACAGTGTTGAAGCTTTCTTT
TRBJ2-1 TRBD2 TRBV10-3 once CAISPKRENEQFF TGTGCCATCAGTCCCAAGCGGGAAAATGAGCAGTTCTTC
TRBJ1-4 TRBD1 TRBV18 once CASSPGGQFATNEKLFF TGTGCCAGCTCACCAGGGGGACAGTTTGCAACTAATGAAAAACTGTTTTTT
TRBJ1-6 - TRBV7-9 - CASSSTGGSPLHF TGTGCCAGCAGCTCAACGGGGGGTTCACCCCTCCACTTT
TRBJ1-5 TRBD1 TRBV6-5 - CASMDRGRNQPQHF TGTGCCAGCATGGACAGGGGAAGAAATCAGCCCCAGCATTTT
TRBJ1-2 - TRBV7-2 - CASSLGGVYGYTF TGTGCCAGCAGCTTGGGGGGGGTCTATGGCTACACCTTC
TRBJ2-2 - TRBV7-9 - CASLTPRGGTGELFF TGTGCCAGCCTTACACCCAGGGGTGGCACCGGGGAGCTGTTTTTT
TRBJ1-1 TRBD1 TRBV2 - CASSPQGVSYEAFF TGTGCCAGCAGTCCCCAGGGGGTTTCATATGAAGCTTTCTTT
TRBJ2-2 - TRBV12-3/TRBV12-4 - CASSQNTGELFF TGTGCCAGCAGTCAGAACACCGGGGAGCTGTTTTTT
TRBJ1-1 TRBD1 TRBV29-1 - CSVETGVGWTEAFF TGCAGCGTCGAGACAGGGGTAGGATGGACTGAAGCTTTCTTT
TRBJ2-2 TRBD2 TRBV11-2 once CASSTAGGIGELFF TGTGCCAGCAGCACGGCCGGGGGGATCGGGGAGCTGTTTTTT
TRBJ1-6 - TRBV5-6 - CASSLGRVHSPLHF TGTGCCAGCAGCTTGGGCAGGGTTCACTCACCCCTCCACTTT
TRBJ1-2 TRBD1 TRBV6-2/TRBV6-3 - CASSYSTGGSRGYTF TGTGCCAGCAGTTACTCGACAGGGGGCAGTCGGGGCTACACCTTC
TRBJ2-7 TRBD2 TRBV11-3 - CASSRSGVPYEQYF TGTGCCAGCAGCCGTAGCGGGGTCCCCTACGAGCAGTACTTC
TRBJ2-1 - TRBV7-9 - CASSLAQGGFDEQFF TGTGCCAGCAGCTTAGCGCAGGGCGGATTCGATGAGCAGTTCTTC
TRBJ1-2 TRBD1 TRBV9 - CASSVGTGAIYGYTF TGTGCCAGCAGCGTAGGGACAGGGGCCATCTATGGCTACACCTTC
TRBJ1-1 - TRBV2 - CASSAGREGAFF TGTGCCAGCAGTGCGGGAAGGGAGGGAGCTTTCTTT
TRBJ1-1 TRBD1 TRBV9 - CASSFRDSLDTEAFF TGTGCCAGCAGCTTTCGGGACAGCCTCGACACTGAAGCTTTCTTT
TRBJ2-5 - TRBV9 - CASSVETGAETQYF TGTGCCAGCAGCGTCGAGACAGGAGCAGAGACCCAGTACTTC
TRBJ2-5 TRBD1 TRBV5-1 - CASSADTGVGETQYF TGCGCCAGCAGCGCGGACACAGGGGTTGGGGAGACCCAGTACTTC
TRBJ2-2 - TRBV2 - CASSPIASTGELFF TGTGCCAGCAGTCCCATCGCGAGTACCGGGGAGCTGTTTTTT
TRBJ2-7 - TRBV15 - CATSRAELLSYEQYF TGTGCCACCAGCAGAGCCGAGCTACTTTCCTACGAGCAGTACTTC